What follows is one T cell receptor beta chain and its context. cDNA came from around 0.54 to 1 ug RNA primed by random hexamers. TCRdb called the immunoSEQ multiplex PCR reads again in MiXCR, with one record for every CDR3 protein. The data show roughly 200,000 distinct CDR3 sequences, roughly 94% seen once. Peripheral blood CD8+ and CD4+ T cells were profiled by TCR beta sequencing. CD8+ and CD4+ T cells were negatively isolated; TEMRA cells were FACS-enriched. The data are from a study of CD8 T cells in Susac syndrome. The V gene end was trimmed by 2 bases and the J gene end by 7 bases; junction bases not matched to a gene: 6. CDR3 length equals 15 residues. Germline CDR1 is MNHEY and CDR2 is SVGEGT.

The gene calls are TRBV6-2 or TRBV6-3 and TRBJ1-5, with 9 bases aligning to TRBD1. The receptor comes from a human donor in good health. Sequenced input: CD4+ T cells from PBMCs. The CDR3 here is CASSYVYRGQQPQHF. CDR3 in DNA: TGTGCCAGCAGTTACGTGTACAGGGGGCAACAGCCCCAGCATTTT.